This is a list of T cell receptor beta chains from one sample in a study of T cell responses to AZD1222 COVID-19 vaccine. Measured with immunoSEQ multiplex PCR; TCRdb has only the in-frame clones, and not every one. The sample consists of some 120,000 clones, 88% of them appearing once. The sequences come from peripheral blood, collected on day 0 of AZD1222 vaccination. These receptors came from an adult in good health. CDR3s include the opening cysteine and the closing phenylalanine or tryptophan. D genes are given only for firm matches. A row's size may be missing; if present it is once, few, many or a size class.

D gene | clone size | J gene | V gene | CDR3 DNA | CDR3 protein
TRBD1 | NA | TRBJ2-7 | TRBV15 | TGTGCCACCAGCAGAGCCGCCGGGACAGGCACCACCGGGTCCTACGAGCAGTACTTC | CATSRAAGTGTTGSYEQYF
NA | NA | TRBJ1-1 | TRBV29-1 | TGCAGCGTTGTCAGAAGCGGCACTGAAGCTTTCTTT | CSVVRSGTEAFF
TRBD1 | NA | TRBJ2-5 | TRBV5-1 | TGCGCCAGCACCCGACAGGGCTTAGAGACCCAGTACTTC | CASTRQGLETQYF
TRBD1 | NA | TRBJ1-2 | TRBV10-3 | TGTGCCATCAGTGTCGGGCAGGGGGATGGCTACACCTTC | CAISVGQGDGYTF
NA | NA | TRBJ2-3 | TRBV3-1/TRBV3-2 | TGTGCCAGCAGCACCAGGGGGGGCGCCACAGATACGCAGTATTTT | CASSTRGGATDTQYF
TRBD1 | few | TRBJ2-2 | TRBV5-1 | TGCGCCAGCAGCTTGACTAGACAGGGTTCGAACACCGGGGAGCTGTTTTTT | CASSLTRQGSNTGELFF
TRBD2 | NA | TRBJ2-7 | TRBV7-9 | TGTGCCAGCGCGGGGGATCCAAGCTCCTACGAGCAGTACTTC | CASAGDPSSYEQYF
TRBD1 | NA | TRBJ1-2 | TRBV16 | TGTGCCAGCACTCCACTCGACAGGGGGGAGACAGGCTACACCTTC | CASTPLDRGETGYTF
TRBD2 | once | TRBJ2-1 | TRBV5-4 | TGTGCCAGCAGCACCACTAGCGGGGCCTACAATGAGCAGTTCTTC | CASSTTSGAYNEQFF
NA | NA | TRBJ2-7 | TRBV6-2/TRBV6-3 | TGTGCCAGCAGTTACTCCAGCAGTCGGGGCAGCGAGCAGTACTTC | CASSYSSSRGSEQYF
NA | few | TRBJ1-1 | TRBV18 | TGTGCCAGCTCACCCCTCCAGGGGCAAGGGAACACTGAAGCTTTCTTT | CASSPLQGQGNTEAFF
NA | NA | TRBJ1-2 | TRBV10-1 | TGCGCCAGCAGCCAAAACGATGGGTGGGGAGCTAACTATGGCTACACCTTC | CASSQNDGWGANYGYTF
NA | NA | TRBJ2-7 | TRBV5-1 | TGCGCCAGCAGCTTGGCTAGGGGAAAGGGGGAGCAGTACTTC | CASSLARGKGEQYF
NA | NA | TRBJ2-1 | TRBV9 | TGTGCCAGCAGCAGGAAACAGGGAAATGAGCAGTTCTTC | CASSRKQGNEQFF
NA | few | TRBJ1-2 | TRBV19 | TGTGCCAGTAGTGCGGACAGCCCTTTGAGTGGCTACACCTTC | CASSADSPLSGYTF
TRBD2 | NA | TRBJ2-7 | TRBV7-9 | TGTGCCAGCAGCGCGGCTAGCGGGATGATCTACGAGCAGTACTTC | CASSAASGMIYEQYF
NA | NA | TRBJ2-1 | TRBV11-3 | TGTGCCAGCAGCCTACGACAGCACAATGAGCAGTTCTTC | CASSLRQHNEQFF
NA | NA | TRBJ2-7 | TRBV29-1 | TGCAGCGTTGACGGATTCAGGGACGAGCAGTACTTC | CSVDGFRDEQYF
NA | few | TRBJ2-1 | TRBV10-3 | TGTGCCATCAGTGAGTCGGGATCAGGGGTTGAGCAGTTCTTC | CAISESGSGVEQFF
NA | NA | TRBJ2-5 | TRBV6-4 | TGTGCCAGCAGTGGAAACAGAGGAGAGACCCAGTACTTC | CASSGNRGETQYF
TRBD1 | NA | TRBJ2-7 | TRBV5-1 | TGCGCCAGGAGGACCAGGGACAGGGTATACTACGAGCAGTACTTC | CARRTRDRVYYEQYF
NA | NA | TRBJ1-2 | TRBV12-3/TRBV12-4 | TGTGCCAGCAGTTTACTATCTAACTATGGCTACACCTTC | CASSLLSNYGYTF
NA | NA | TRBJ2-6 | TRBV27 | TGTGCCAGCAGAGGTCCGGGCTCTGGGGCCAACGTCCTGACTTTC | CASRGPGSGANVLTF
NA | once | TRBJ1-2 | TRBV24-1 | TGTGCCACCAGTCAGGGTTCAGGCTACACCTTC | CATSQGSGYTF
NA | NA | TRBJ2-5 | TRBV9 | TGTGCCAGCAGCGTAGAAGGAACGGGGTTCACTGAGACCCAGTACTTC | CASSVEGTGFTETQYF
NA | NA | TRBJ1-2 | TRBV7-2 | TGTGCCAGCGCCCCTGGGCAGACGGTGGACTATGGCTACACCTTC | CASAPGQTVDYGYTF
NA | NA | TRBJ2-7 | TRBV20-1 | TGCACCTTCAGGAGCTCCTACGAGCAGTACTTC | CTFRSSYEQYF
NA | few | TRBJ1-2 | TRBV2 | TGTGCCAGCTCCGGACACCACTATGGCTACACCTTC | CASSGHHYGYTF
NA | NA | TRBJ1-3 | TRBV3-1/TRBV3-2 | TGTGCCAGCAGCCGTCGTGCCGGGGACCCGGAGATCAACACCATATATTTT | CASSRRAGDPEINTIYF
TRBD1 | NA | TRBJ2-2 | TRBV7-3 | TGTGCCAGCAGCAGTACCGGGACAGGGGGCACCGGGGAGCTGTTTTTT | CASSSTGTGGTGELFF
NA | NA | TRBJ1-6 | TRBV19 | TGTGCCAGTAGTAAAGACAGTTATTCACCCCTCCACTTT | CASSKDSYSPLHF
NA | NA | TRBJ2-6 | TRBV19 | TGTGCCAGTAGTAGAGGACAAGCCTCTGGGGCCAACGTCCTGACTTTC | CASSRGQASGANVLTF
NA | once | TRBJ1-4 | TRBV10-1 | TGCGCCAGCAGTGATGGGGGTTCGGTTGAAAAACTGTTTTTT | CASSDGGSVEKLFF
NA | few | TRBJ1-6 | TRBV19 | TGTGCCAGTAGTATCGAGGCAGAAAATTCACCCCTCCACTTT | CASSIEAENSPLHF
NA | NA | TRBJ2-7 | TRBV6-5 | TGTGCCAGCAGTTACTCGTCGCACCTCGTCTACGAGCAGTACTTC | CASSYSSHLVYEQYF
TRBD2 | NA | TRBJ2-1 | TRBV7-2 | TGTGCCAGCAGCTTTGTAGCGGGAGGTGGGAATGAGCAGTTCTTC | CASSFVAGGGNEQFF
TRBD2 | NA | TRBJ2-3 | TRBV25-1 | TGTGCCAGCAGTGATATACTAGCGTCTAGCACAGATACGCAGTATTTT | CASSDILASSTDTQYF
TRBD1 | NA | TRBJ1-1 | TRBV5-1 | TGCGCCAGCAGCCCCGGAGGCGGGACAGGGACTGAAGCTTTCTTT | CASSPGGGTGTEAFF
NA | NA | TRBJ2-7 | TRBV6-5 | TGTGCCAGCAGTTTGACACCTTCCCCCTACGAGCAGTACTTC | CASSLTPSPYEQYF
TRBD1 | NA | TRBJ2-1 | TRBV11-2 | TGTGCCAGCAGCTTAAGGACAGGGGGCTACAATGAGCAGTTCTTC | CASSLRTGGYNEQFF
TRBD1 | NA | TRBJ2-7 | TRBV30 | TGTGCCTGGACCAACCGGGACAGGGGCAACTACGAGCAGTACTTC | CAWTNRDRGNYEQYF
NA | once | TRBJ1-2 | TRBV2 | TGTGCCAGCACTGGTCCGACAGCCGCGAGCGGGTATGGCTACACCTTC | CASTGPTAASGYGYTF
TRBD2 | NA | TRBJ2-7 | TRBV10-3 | TGTGCCATCAGTGAAGGACTAGCGGGACAGTACGAGCAGTACTTC | CAISEGLAGQYEQYF
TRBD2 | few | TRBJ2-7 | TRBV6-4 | TGTGCCAGCAGCCATTTAGCGGGTCGCTCCTACGAGCAGTACTTC | CASSHLAGRSYEQYF
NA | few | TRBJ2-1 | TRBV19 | TGTGCCAGTAGGAGAGGGGGTACCACCTACAATGAGCAGTTCTTC | CASRRGGTTYNEQFF
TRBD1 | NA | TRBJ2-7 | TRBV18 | TGTGCCAGCTCACCCACAGGGGGAGGCGAGCAGTACTTC | CASSPTGGGEQYF
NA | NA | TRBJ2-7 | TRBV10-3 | TGTGCCTCCGCTAGCGCCTCCTACGAGCAGTACTTC | CASASASYEQYF